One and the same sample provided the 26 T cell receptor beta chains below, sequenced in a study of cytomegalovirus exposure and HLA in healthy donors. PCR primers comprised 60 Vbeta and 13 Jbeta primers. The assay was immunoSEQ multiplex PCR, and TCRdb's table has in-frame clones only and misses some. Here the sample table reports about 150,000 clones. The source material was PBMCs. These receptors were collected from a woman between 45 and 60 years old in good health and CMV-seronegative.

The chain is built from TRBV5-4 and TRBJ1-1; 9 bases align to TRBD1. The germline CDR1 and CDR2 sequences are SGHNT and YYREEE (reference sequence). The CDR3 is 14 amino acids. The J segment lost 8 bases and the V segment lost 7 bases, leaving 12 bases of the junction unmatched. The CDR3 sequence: CASGSAGQGWEAFF. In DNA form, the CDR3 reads TGTGCCAGCGGCTCGGCGGGACAGGGTTGGGAAGCTTTCTTT.

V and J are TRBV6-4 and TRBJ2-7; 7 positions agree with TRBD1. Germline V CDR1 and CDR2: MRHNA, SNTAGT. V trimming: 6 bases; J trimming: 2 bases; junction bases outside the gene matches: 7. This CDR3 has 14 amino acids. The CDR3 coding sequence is TGTGCCAGCAGGCCCGACAGGGTCGCCTACGAGCAGTACTTC. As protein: CASRPDRVAYEQYF.

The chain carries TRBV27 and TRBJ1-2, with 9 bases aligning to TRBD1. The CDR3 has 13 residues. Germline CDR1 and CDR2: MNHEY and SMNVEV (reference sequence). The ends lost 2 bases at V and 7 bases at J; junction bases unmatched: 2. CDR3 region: CASSLTGGFGYTF. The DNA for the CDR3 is TGTGCCAGCAGTTTAACAGGGGGCTTTGGCTACACCTTC.

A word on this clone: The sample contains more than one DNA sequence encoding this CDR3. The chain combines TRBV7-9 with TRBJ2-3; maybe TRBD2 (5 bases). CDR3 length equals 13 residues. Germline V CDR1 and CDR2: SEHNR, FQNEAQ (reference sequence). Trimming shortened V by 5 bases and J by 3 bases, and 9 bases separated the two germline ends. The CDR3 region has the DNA TGTGCCAGCAGCCCTTCGGGAACAGATACGCAGTATTTT. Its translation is CASSPSGTDTQYF.

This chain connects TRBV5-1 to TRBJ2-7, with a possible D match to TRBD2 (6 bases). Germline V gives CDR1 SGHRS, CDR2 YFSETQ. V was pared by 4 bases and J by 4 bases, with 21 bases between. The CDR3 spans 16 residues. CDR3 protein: CASSPAWVEGRYEQYF. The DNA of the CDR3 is TGCGCCAGCAGCCCCGCCTGGGTGGAGGGAAGATACGAGCAGTACTTC.

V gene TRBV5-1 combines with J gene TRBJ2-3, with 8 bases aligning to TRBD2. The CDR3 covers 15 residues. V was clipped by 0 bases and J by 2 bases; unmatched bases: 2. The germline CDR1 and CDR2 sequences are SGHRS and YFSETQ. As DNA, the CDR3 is TGCGCCAGCAGCTTGGCTAGCGGGTCCACAGATACGCAGTATTTT. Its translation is CASSLASGSTDTQYF.

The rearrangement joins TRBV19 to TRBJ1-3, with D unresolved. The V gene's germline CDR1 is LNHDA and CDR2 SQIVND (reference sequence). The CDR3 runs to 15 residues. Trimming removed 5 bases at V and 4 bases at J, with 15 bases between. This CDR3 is CASSAGPEGGNTIYF. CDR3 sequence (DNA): TGTGCCAGTAGTGCGGGCCCCGAAGGAGGAAACACCATATATTTT.

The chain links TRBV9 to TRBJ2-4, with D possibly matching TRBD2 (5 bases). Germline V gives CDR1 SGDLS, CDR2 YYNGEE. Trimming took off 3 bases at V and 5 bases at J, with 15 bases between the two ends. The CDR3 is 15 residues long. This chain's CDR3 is CASSERPEGENIQYF. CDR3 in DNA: TGTGCCAGCAGCGAGAGGCCCGAGGGTGAAAACATTCAGTACTTC.

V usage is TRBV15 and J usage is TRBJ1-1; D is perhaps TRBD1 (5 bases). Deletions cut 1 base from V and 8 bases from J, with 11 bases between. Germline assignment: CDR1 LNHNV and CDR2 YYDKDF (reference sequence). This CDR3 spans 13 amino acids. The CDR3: CATSRVKGWEAFF. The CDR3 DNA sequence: TGTGCCACCAGCAGAGTTAAGGGGTGGGAAGCTTTCTTT.

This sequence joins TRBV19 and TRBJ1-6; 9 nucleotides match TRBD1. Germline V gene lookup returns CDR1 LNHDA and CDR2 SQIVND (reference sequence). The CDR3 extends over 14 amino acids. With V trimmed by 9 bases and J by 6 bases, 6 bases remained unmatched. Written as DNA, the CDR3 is TGTGCCAGCTCGGACAGGGGACGTAATTCACCCCTCCACTTT. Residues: CASSDRGRNSPLHF.

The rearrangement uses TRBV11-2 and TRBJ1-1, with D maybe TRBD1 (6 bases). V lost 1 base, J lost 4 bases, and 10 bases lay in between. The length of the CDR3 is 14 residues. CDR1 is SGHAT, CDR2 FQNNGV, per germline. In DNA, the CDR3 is TGTGCCAGCAGCTTAGGTACAGGGTCCACTGAAGCTTTCTTT. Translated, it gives CASSLGTGSTEAFF.

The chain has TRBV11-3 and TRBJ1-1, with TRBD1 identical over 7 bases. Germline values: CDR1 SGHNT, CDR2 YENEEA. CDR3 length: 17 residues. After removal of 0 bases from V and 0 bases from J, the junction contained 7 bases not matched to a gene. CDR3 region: CASSLERQGQMNTEAFF. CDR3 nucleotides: TGTGCCAGCAGCTTAGAGAGACAGGGCCAGATGAACACTGAAGCTTTCTTT. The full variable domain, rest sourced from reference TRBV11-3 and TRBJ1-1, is EAGVVQSPRYKIIEKKQPVAFWCNPISGHNTLYWYLQNLGQGPELLIRYENEEAVDDSQLPKDRFSAERLKGVDSTLKIQPAELGDSAVYLCASSLERQGQMNTEAFFGQGTRLTVV.

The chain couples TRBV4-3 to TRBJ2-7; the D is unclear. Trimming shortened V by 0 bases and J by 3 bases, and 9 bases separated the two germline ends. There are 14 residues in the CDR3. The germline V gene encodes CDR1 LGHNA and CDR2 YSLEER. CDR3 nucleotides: TGCGCCAGCAGCCAAGATATCGGTGACTACGAGCAGTACTTC. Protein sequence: CASSQDIGDYEQYF.

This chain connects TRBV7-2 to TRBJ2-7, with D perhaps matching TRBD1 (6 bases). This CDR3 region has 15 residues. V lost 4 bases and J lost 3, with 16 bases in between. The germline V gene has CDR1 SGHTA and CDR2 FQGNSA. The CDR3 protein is CASSSQGRGVYEQYF. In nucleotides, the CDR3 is TGTGCCAGCAGCTCGCAGGGCAGGGGCGTCTACGAGCAGTACTTC.

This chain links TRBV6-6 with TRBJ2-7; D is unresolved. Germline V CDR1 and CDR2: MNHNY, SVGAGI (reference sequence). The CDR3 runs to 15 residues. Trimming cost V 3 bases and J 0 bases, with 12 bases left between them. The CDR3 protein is CASSYVRLSSYEQYF. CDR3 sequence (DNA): TGTGCCAGCAGTTATGTGAGGCTTAGCTCCTACGAGCAGTACTTC.

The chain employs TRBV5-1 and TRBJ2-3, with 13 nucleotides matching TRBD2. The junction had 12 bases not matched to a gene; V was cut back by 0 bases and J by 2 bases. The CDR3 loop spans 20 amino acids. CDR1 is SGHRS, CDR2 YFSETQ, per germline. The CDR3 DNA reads TGCGCCAGCAGCTTGGCGATGACTAGCGGGGGGCCTAGGAACACAGATACGCAGTATTTT. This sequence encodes CASSLAMTSGGPRNTDTQYF.

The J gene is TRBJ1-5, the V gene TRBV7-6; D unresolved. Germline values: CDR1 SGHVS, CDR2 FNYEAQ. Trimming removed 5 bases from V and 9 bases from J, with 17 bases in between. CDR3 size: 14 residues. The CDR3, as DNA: TGTGCCAGCAGCCCCCAAGGCGGGTTGGGGCCCCAGCATTTT. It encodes CASSPQGGLGPQHF.

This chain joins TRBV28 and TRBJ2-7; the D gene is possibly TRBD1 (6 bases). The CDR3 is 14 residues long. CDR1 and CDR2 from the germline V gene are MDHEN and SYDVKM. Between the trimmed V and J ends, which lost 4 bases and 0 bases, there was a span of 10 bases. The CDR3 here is CASSSPGASYEQYF. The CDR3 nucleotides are TGTGCCAGCAGTTCCCCAGGGGCCTCCTACGAGCAGTACTTC. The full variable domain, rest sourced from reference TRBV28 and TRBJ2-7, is DVKVTQSSRYLVKRTGEKVFLECVQDMDHENMFWYRQDPGLGLRLIYFSYDVKMKEKGDIPEGYSVSREKKERFSLILESASTNQTSMYLCASSSPGASYEQYFGPGTRLTVT.

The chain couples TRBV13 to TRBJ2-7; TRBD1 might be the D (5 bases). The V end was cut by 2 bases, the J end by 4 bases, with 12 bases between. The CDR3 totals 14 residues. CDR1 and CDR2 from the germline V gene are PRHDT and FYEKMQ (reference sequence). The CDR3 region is CASSLRRATYEQYF. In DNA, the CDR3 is TGTGCCAGCAGCTTACGCAGGGCTACATACGAGCAGTACTTC.

CDR3 DNA: TGCGCCAGCAACCTAGGCCCCCGACTAGCGGGATATGAGCGCACCGGGGAGCTGTTTTTT. Translating gives CASNLGPRLAGYERTGELFF. The V call is TRBV5-1, the J call TRBJ2-2; 11 bases align to TRBD2. This CDR3 has 20 residues. V trimming: 6 bases; J trimming: 4 bases; junction bases outside the gene matches: 20. The V gene's germline CDR1 is SGHRS and CDR2 YFSETQ.

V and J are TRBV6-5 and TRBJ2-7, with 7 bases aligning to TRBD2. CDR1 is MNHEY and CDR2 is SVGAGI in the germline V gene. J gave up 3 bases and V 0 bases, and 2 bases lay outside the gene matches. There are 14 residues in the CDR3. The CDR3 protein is CASSYSGGNYEQYF. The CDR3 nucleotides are TGTGCCAGCAGTTACTCCGGGGGGAACTACGAGCAGTACTTC.

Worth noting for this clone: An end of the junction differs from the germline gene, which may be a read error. CDR3 in DNA: TGTGCCAGTAGCCAAACAGGTCCTTCTAACTATCGCTACACCTTC. This codes for CASSQTGPSNYRYTF. V gene TRBV19 combines with J gene TRBJ1-2; TRBD1 is a possible D gene (5 bases). The CDR3 loop spans 15 amino acids. Germline loops: CDR1 LNHDA, CDR2 SQIVND (reference sequence).

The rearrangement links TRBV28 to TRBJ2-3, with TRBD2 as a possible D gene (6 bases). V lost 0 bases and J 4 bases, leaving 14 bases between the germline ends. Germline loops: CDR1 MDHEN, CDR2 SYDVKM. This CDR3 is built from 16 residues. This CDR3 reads CASSLWGGLSSDTQYF. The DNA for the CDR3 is TGTGCCAGCAGTTTATGGGGGGGATTGTCGTCAGATACGCAGTATTTT.

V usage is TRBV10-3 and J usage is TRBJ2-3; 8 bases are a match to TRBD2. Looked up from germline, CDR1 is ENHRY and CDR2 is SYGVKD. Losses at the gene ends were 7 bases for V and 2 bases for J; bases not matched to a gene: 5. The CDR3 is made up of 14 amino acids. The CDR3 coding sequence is TGTGCCATCAAGGGACTAGTCATCACAGATACGCAGTATTTT. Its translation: CAIKGLVITDTQYF.

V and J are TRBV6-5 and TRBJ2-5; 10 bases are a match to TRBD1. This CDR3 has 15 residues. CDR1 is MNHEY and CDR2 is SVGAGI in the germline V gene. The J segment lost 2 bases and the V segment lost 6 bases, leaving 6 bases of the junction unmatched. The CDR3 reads CASRVPGQGQETQYF. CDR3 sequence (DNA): TGTGCCAGCAGGGTGCCGGGACAGGGGCAAGAGACCCAGTACTTC.

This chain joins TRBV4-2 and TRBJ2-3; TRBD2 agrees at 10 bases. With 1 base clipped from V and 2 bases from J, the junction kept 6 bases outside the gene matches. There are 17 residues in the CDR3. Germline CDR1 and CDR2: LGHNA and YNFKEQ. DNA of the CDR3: TGTGCCAGCAGCCAAGTATTAGCGGGGGGTCACACAGATACGCAGTATTTT. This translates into CASSQVLAGGHTDTQYF.